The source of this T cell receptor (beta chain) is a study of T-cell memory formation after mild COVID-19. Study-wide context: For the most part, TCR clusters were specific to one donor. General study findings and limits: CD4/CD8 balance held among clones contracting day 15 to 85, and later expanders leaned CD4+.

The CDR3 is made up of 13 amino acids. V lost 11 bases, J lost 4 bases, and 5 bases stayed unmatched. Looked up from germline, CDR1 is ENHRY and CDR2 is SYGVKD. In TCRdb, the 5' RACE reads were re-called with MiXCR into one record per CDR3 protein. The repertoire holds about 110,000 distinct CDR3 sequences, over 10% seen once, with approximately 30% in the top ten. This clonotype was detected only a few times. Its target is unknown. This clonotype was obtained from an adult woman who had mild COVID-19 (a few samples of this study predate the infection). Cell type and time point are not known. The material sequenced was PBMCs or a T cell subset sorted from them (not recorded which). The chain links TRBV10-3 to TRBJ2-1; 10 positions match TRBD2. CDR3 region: CASGLAEYNEQFF. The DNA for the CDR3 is TGTGCCTCCGGACTAGCGGAGTACAATGAGCAGTTCTTC.